The 32 T cell receptor beta chains in this list originate from one sample, sequenced in a study of blood T cell repertoires in COVID-19. Only in-frame clones appear in the TCRdb table, and some are missing; sequencing was by immunoSEQ multiplex PCR. Of roughly 110,000 clones listed, approximately 80% are singletons. Sequencing used peripheral blood. The receptors derive from a woman aged 70-85 years with acute or convalescent COVID-19.

This rearrangement joins TRBV6-5 to TRBJ1-6; 8 nucleotides line up with TRBD1. Germline assignment: CDR1 MNHEY and CDR2 SVGAGI. The CDR3 spans 14 residues. V was clipped by 6 bases and J by 7 bases; unmatched bases: 5. Here the CDR3 DNA reads TGTGCCAGCAGCCGGGACAGGTGGAATTCACCCCTCCACTTT. Protein: CASSRDRWNSPLHF.

This sequence joins TRBV7-2 and TRBJ1-2, with TRBD1 matching over 12 bases. CDR3 length: 18 residues. V gave up 1 base and J gave up 8 bases; unmatched junction bases: 14. Germline CDR1 and CDR2: SGHTA and FQGNSA. CDR3 loop: CASSLGPGQGAPGGGYTF. The CDR3 DNA reads TGTGCCAGCAGCTTAGGGCCGGGACAGGGGGCCCCAGGGGGAGGCTACACCTTC. The whole variable domain, remainder taken from reference TRBV7-2 and TRBJ1-2, is GAGVSQSPSNKVTEKGKDVELRCDPISGHTALYWYRQSLGQGLEFLIYFQGNSAPDKSGLPSDRFSAERTGGSVSTLTIQRTQQEDSAVYLCASSLGPGQGAPGGGYTFGSGTRLTVV.

The rearrangement links TRBV25-1 to TRBJ2-1, with 9 bases matching TRBD1. This CDR3 region has 16 residues. Per the germline V gene, CDR1 is MGHDK and CDR2 is SYGVNS. The trim removed 4 bases at V and 3 bases at J, leaving 7 bases unmatched. The CDR3 spells CASSGSGTGYYNEQFF. The CDR3 coding sequence is TGTGCCAGCAGTGGCTCCGGGACAGGGTACTACAATGAGCAGTTCTTC.

V is TRBV6-5 and J is TRBJ1-5, with 8 bases that match TRBD1. The trim removed 6 bases at V and 5 bases at J, leaving 3 bases unmatched. Germline V gene data show CDR1 as MNHEY and CDR2 as SVGAGI. The CDR3 is 13 residues long. CDR3 amino acids: CASSKDRDQPQHF. The CDR3 DNA follows: TGTGCCAGCAGCAAGGACAGGGATCAGCCCCAGCATTTT.

The chain links TRBV13 to TRBJ2-7, with D possibly TRBD1 on 6 matching bases. The CDR3 contains 12 residues. Trimming took 3 bases from V and 7 from J, leaving 10 bases between them. CDR1 and CDR2 (germline): PRHDT, FYEKMQ (reference sequence). The DNA of the CDR3 is TGTGCCAGCAGCTTGACAGGCTTGGAGCAGTACTTC. Translated, it gives CASSLTGLEQYF.

This sequence joins TRBV6-5 and TRBJ1-4, with unresolved D. The CDR3 is made up of 14 amino acids. Trimming took 8 bases from V and 0 from J, leaving 10 bases between them. Germline CDR1 is MNHEY and CDR2 is SVGAGI. The CDR3 loop is CASERTATNEKLFF. In nucleotides, the CDR3 is TGTGCCAGCGAGAGGACTGCAACTAATGAAAAACTGTTTTTT.

The J gene is TRBJ2-5, the V gene TRBV9; 9 bases are shared with TRBD1. The CDR3 runs 12 residues. CDR1 and CDR2 from the germline V gene are SGDLS and YYNGEE. V lost 4 bases and J lost 9; bases outside the gene matches: 4. The CDR3 DNA follows: TGTGCCAGCAGCTTGACAGGGGGGCCCCAGTACTTC. As protein: CASSLTGGPQYF.

This clone was recorded once. The chain combines TRBV2 with TRBJ2-5, with TRBD1 identical over 9 bases. This CDR3 is built from 13 residues. CDR1 and CDR2 (germline): SNHLY, FYNNEI. V was pared by 5 bases and J by 4 bases, with 2 bases of the junction left unmatched. The CDR3: CASSWTGVETQYF. The CDR3 nucleotides are TGTGCCAGCAGTTGGACAGGGGTAGAGACCCAGTACTTC. Full variable domain (missing parts from reference TRBV2 and TRBJ2-5): EPEVTQTPSHQVTQMGQEVILRCVPISNHLYFYWYRQILGQKVEFLVSFYNNEISEKSEIFDDQFSVERPDGSNFTLKIRSTKLEDSAMYFCASSWTGVETQYFGPGTRLLVL.

This clone appeared a single time. The chain combines TRBV4-1 with TRBJ1-2, with D unclear. Trimming removed 3 bases at V and 4 bases at J, with 12 bases between. CDR3 size: 14 residues. From germline, CDR1 is MGHRA and CDR2 YSYEKL. CDR3 coding DNA: TGCGCCAGCAGCCACATCGACACCTCCTATGGCTACACCTTC. Translated: CASSHIDTSYGYTF.

This rearrangement joins TRBV19 to TRBJ2-2, with D tentatively TRBD2 (6 bases). V lost 7 bases to trimming and J lost 1 base, with 13 bases between them. The CDR3 has 15 residues. Germline V gene lookup returns CDR1 LNHDA and CDR2 SQIVND (reference sequence). The CDR3 DNA follows: TGTGCCAGTAAGGTCACAGCGGGGAACACCGGGGAGCTGTTTTTT. Protein: CASKVTAGNTGELFF.

V gene TRBV5-1 combines with J gene TRBJ2-7; 8 bases agree with TRBD2. J gave up 1 base and V 3 bases, and 6 bases lay outside the gene matches. CDR1 SGHRS and CDR2 YFSETQ come from the germline V gene. The CDR3 is 15 residues long. The chain's CDR3 is CASSSGGTASYEQYF. In nucleotides, the CDR3 is TGCGCCAGCAGCTCGGGGGGGACCGCATCCTACGAGCAGTACTTC.

The chain joins TRBV10-3 to TRBJ2-7; 12 bases align to TRBD2. Per germline, CDR1 ENHRY and CDR2 SYGVKD. V was pared by 6 bases and J by 4 bases, with 1 base of the junction left unmatched. The CDR3 runs to 13 residues. The CDR3 DNA reads as TGTGCCATCAGCCTAGCGGGGGGGTACGAGCAGTACTTC. The encoded protein is CAISLAGGYEQYF.

The V gene is TRBV5-6, the J gene TRBJ2-2, with D uncertain. Trimming stripped 9 bases from V and 4 bases from J, with 19 bases between. The CDR3 spans 15 residues. Germline lookup yields CDR1 SGHDT and CDR2 YYEEEE. CDR3 DNA: TGTGCCACCCAGGTCAGCCGAACGGTCACCGGGGAGCTGTTTTTT. This sequence encodes CATQVSRTVTGELFF.

V gene TRBV18 combines with J gene TRBJ1-1, with a possible D match to TRBD1 (5 bases). The V and J ends lost 2 bases and 2 bases respectively, with 9 bases between them. The CDR3 is 14 amino acids. Germline assignment: CDR1 KGHSH and CDR2 LQKENI. CDR3 DNA sequence: TGTGCCAGCTCACCAGGGGGGGGAAACACTGAAGCTTTCTTT. As protein: CASSPGGGNTEAFF.

The chain has TRBV19 and TRBJ2-2; tentative D call: TRBD1 (5 bases). The CDR3 runs to 17 residues. The V end was cut by 4 bases, the J end by 0 bases, with 15 bases between. The germline gives CDR1 LNHDA, CDR2 SQIVND (reference sequence). DNA for the CDR3: TGTGCCAGTAGTACGTCAGGGTGGCCCCCGAACACCGGGGAGCTGTTTTTT. The encoded protein is CASSTSGWPPNTGELFF.

The chain couples TRBV14 to TRBJ2-5, with 14 bases aligning to TRBD2. Trimming removed 3 bases from V and 7 bases from J; junction bases left unmatched: 25. CDR3 length: 22 residues. The germline CDR1 and CDR2 sequences are SGHDN and FVKESK. This chain's CDR3 is CASSHLPPGTSGSRTTKGTQYF. CDR3 in DNA: TGTGCCAGCAGCCACTTACCGCCCGGGACTAGCGGGAGTAGAACCACAAAGGGGACCCAGTACTTC.

The chain couples TRBV7-2 to TRBJ2-1; 9 bases line up with TRBD2. V was clipped by 1 base and J by 5 bases; unmatched bases: 3. Germline V gene data show CDR1 as SGHTA and CDR2 as FQGNSA. CDR3 length: 15 amino acids. CDR3 loop: CASSLDGTSNNEQFF. DNA of the CDR3: TGTGCCAGCAGCTTAGATGGGACTAGCAACAATGAGCAGTTCTTC. Full variable domain (remainder filled in from reference TRBV7-2 and TRBJ2-1): GAGVSQSPSNKVTEKGKDVELRCDPISGHTALYWYRQSLGQGLEFLIYFQGNSAPDKSGLPSDRFSAERTGGSVSTLTIQRTQQEDSAVYLCASSLDGTSNNEQFFGPGTRLTVL.

This clone has more than one count but fewer than ten. The chain carries TRBV19 and TRBJ1-5; D may be TRBD1 (6 bases). The CDR3 totals 15 residues. V shed 8 bases and J shed 5 bases, with 19 bases lying between them. CDR1 is LNHDA and CDR2 is SQIVND in the germline V gene (reference sequence). The CDR3 is CASSQGSTYYQPQHF. Written as DNA, the CDR3 is TGTGCCAGTTCTCAGGGGTCCACCTACTATCAGCCCCAGCATTTT. Using reference TRBV19 and TRBJ1-5 for the parts outside the CDR3, the full variable domain is DGGITQSPKYLFRKEGQNVTLSCEQNLNHDAMYWYRQDPGQGLRLIYYSQIVNDFQKGDIAEGYSVSREKKESFPLTVTSAQKNPTAFYLCASSQGSTYYQPQHFGDGTRLSIL.

The chain is built from TRBV11-3 and TRBJ2-1, with D uncertain. V lost 1 base and J lost 4, with 5 bases in between. This CDR3 is 13 amino acids long. Germline values: CDR1 SGHNT, CDR2 YENEEA. This CDR3 is CASSLGLYNEQFF. The CDR3 DNA reads TGTGCCAGCAGCTTAGGACTTTACAATGAGCAGTTCTTC.

V and J are TRBV5-1 and TRBJ1-1; TRBD1 matches 9 bases. Germline loops: CDR1 SGHRS, CDR2 YFSETQ. Trimming cost V 0 bases and J 1 base; bases outside gene matches: 7. CDR3 size: 17 residues. The CDR3 DNA reads as TGCGCCAGCAGCTTGGGGGACAGGGCCTTTCAGAACACTGAAGCTTTCTTT. Translation gives CASSLGDRAFQNTEAFF.

The V gene is TRBV5-1, the J gene TRBJ1-1, with D possibly matching TRBD1 (5 bases). The ends were cut back, 0 bases at V and 2 bases at J, with 14 bases in the middle. Germline loops: CDR1 SGHRS, CDR2 YFSETQ. The CDR3 totals 16 residues. The CDR3: CASSLAAGGGNTEAFF. The CDR3 coding sequence is TGCGCCAGCAGCTTGGCTGCGGGGGGAGGCAACACTGAAGCTTTCTTT.

The chain recombines TRBV5-1 with TRBJ2-1; TRBD1 is a possible D gene (6 bases). Between the trimmed V and J ends, which lost 3 bases and 7 bases, there was a span of 11 bases. Germline V gives CDR1 SGHRS, CDR2 YFSETQ. The CDR3 length is 13 residues. The CDR3 spells CASSSNGQNEQFF. In DNA form, the CDR3 reads TGCGCCAGCAGCTCCAACGGACAGAATGAGCAGTTCTTC.

J is TRBJ1-4 and V is TRBV10-3; 7 nucleotides line up with TRBD1. Germline CDR1 is ENHRY and CDR2 is SYGVKD. V gave up 6 bases and J gave up 5 bases; unmatched junction bases: 9. This CDR3 region has 15 residues. The CDR3 nucleotides read TGTGCCATCAGACCTGGACAGGCAGGCAATGAAAAACTGTTTTTT. This encodes CAIRPGQAGNEKLFF.

This sequence joins TRBV12-3 or TRBV12-4 and TRBJ2-1, with 7 bases aligning to TRBD1. V was clipped by 4 bases and J by 7 bases; unmatched bases: 1. CDR3 length equals 12 residues. The CDR3 loop is CASSSRGNEQFF. CDR3 nucleotides: TGTGCCAGCAGTTCCAGGGGGAATGAGCAGTTCTTC.

The chain joins TRBV9 to TRBJ2-4; a weak D match, TRBD2 (7 bases). Germline V gene data show CDR1 as SGDLS and CDR2 as YYNGEE. There are 16 residues in the CDR3. V was clipped by 4 bases and J by 6 bases, with 20 bases between them. The CDR3 bases are TGTGCCAGCAGCACGACCGGGGGGCGATCGGGAAACATTCAGTACTTC. Its protein product is CASSTTGGRSGNIQYF.

The V gene is TRBV28, the J gene TRBJ1-6; D gene ambiguous. The germline gives CDR1 MDHEN, CDR2 SYDVKM. The CDR3 spans 14 residues. Trimming cost V 6 bases and J 7 bases, with 13 bases left between them. This CDR3 is CASSQDGRNSPLHF. The CDR3, as DNA: TGTGCCAGCAGCCAGGACGGGAGAAATTCACCCCTCCACTTT.

The J gene is TRBJ1-2, the V gene TRBV2, with 11 bases matching TRBD1. With V trimmed by 8 bases and J by 7 bases, 12 bases remained unmatched. The CDR3 consists of 15 residues. The germline CDR1 and CDR2 sequences are SNHLY and FYNNEI. In DNA, the CDR3 is TGTGCCAGCTCGGCATGGACAGGGGGCTTGGGTGGCTACACCTTC. It yields the protein CASSAWTGGLGGYTF.

In DNA, the CDR3 is TGTGCCAGTAGTCGGACAGGGGGAAACAATCAGCCCCAGCATTTT. Its translation is CASSRTGGNNQPQHF. This sequence joins TRBV19 and TRBJ1-5, with 10 bases that match TRBD1. The germline V gene encodes CDR1 LNHDA and CDR2 SQIVND (reference sequence). V lost 5 bases to trimming and J lost 3 bases; unmatched junction nucleotides: 4. This CDR3 has 15 residues.

The rearrangement joins TRBV30 to TRBJ2-3, with D maybe TRBD1 (6 bases). The CDR3 sequence is 14 residues long. Trimming took 5 bases from V and 1 from J, leaving 13 bases between them. Per the germline V gene, CDR1 is GTSNPN and CDR2 is SVGIG (reference sequence). Written as DNA, the CDR3 is TGTGCCTGGCATCAGGGGCTTGGCACAGATACGCAGTATTTT. Translated: CAWHQGLGTDTQYF.

The chain couples TRBV19 to TRBJ2-7; D is undetermined. Trimming shortened V by 5 bases and J by 3 bases, and 17 bases separated the two germline ends. The CDR3 loop spans 15 amino acids. CDR1 and CDR2 from the germline V gene are LNHDA and SQIVND (reference sequence). The DNA for the CDR3 is TGTGCCAGTAGTTCCCAAGCCTCTTCCCACTACGAGCAGTACTTC. Protein sequence: CASSSQASSHYEQYF. Based on the CDR3 plus reference TRBV19 and TRBJ2-7, the full variable domain is DGGITQSPKYLFRKEGQNVTLSCEQNLNHDAMYWYRQDPGQGLRLIYYSQIVNDFQKGDIAEGYSVSREKKESFPLTVTSAQKNPTAFYLCASSSQASSHYEQYFGPGTRLTVT.

The rearrangement links TRBV5-1 to TRBJ1-2, with 8 bases that match TRBD1. From germline, CDR1 is SGHRS and CDR2 YFSETQ. This CDR3 comprises 15 residues. The junction had 9 bases not matched to a gene; V was cut back by 5 bases and J by 3 bases. CDR3 sequence (DNA): TGCGCCAGCAGTCAGGGGGCTAATACGGACTATGGCTACACCTTC. This codes for CASSQGANTDYGYTF.

V is TRBV5-4 and J is TRBJ2-1, with D possibly TRBD2 on 5 matching bases. Germline CDR1 is SGHNT and CDR2 is YYREEE (reference sequence). V was cut by 0 bases and J by 9 bases, with 13 bases left in between. The CDR3 covers 14 residues. The CDR3 nucleotides are TGTGCCAGCAGCTTGGTATTTGGAGGCAGTGAGCAGTTCTTC. Amino acid sequence: CASSLVFGGSEQFF.